The next 32 T cell receptor beta chains were all read from a single sample in a study of siplizumab effects on memory and regulatory T cells. The table came from immunoSEQ multiplex PCR; TCRdb's copy has only in-frame clones and leaves some out. Found here are 70,000 to 95,000 clones, about nine tenths of them singletons; the top ten hold about 15%. The material sequenced was CD4+ T cells sorted from blood. The origin of the receptors is a human donor in good health.

V gene TRBV2 combines with J gene TRBJ2-5; D possibly uses TRBD1 or TRBD2 (5 bases each). There are 13 residues in the CDR3. V lost 5 bases and J 5 bases, leaving 12 bases between the germline ends. Germline V gene sequence: CDR1 SNHLY, CDR2 FYNNEI. The CDR3 is CASSLRGWETQYF. The CDR3 DNA reads TGTGCCAGCAGTCTGAGGGGATGGGAGACCCAGTACTTC. Full variable domain (missing parts from reference TRBV2 and TRBJ2-5): EPEVTQTPSHQVTQMGQEVILRCVPISNHLYFYWYRQILGQKVEFLVSFYNNEISEKSEIFDDQFSVERPDGSNFTLKIRSTKLEDSAMYFCASSLRGWETQYFGPGTRLLVL.

In this sample, this clone turned up once. The chain couples TRBV2 to TRBJ2-5; D is undetermined. CDR1 SNHLY and CDR2 FYNNEI come from the germline V gene. The length of the CDR3 is 14 residues. Trimming left V 5 bases short and J 5 bases short, with 15 bases between. The CDR3 DNA follows: TGTGCCAGCAGTTCGGGTTCCAGACGGGAGACCCAGTACTTC. This codes for CASSSGSRRETQYF.

The chain links TRBV19 to TRBJ2-3, with 10 bases aligning to TRBD1. Germline CDR1 is LNHDA and CDR2 is SQIVND (reference sequence). This CDR3 has 17 amino acids. The trim removed 5 bases at V and 4 bases at J, leaving 12 bases unmatched. This CDR3 is CASSAPKRQGAPDTQYF. The CDR3 DNA reads TGTGCCAGTAGTGCCCCTAAACGACAGGGGGCCCCAGATACGCAGTATTTT.

The chain recombines TRBV7-2 with TRBJ2-7; 10 bases are shared with TRBD2. This CDR3 region has 17 residues. Germline CDR1 SGHTA, CDR2 FQGNSA. V lost 4 bases and J lost 5; bases outside the gene matches: 14. The CDR3 DNA sequence: TGTGCCAGCAGCTCATCAGCGGGAGGGCCTCGCGAACACGAGCAGTACTTC. Its protein is CASSSSAGGPREHEQYF.

This sequence joins TRBV11-3 and TRBJ2-5, with 8 bases matching TRBD2. Germline trimming cut 5 bases from V and 5 bases from J; bases unmatched to any gene: 4. CDR1 is SGHNT and CDR2 is YENEEA in the germline V gene. CDR3 length: 13 amino acids. The CDR3 DNA reads TGTGCCAGCAGCCCGACTAGCGTGGAGACCCAGTACTTC. Translating it yields CASSPTSVETQYF.

V and J are TRBV6-6 and TRBJ1-2, with no clear D. The CDR3 totals 14 residues. Germline loops: CDR1 MNHNY, CDR2 SVGAGI (reference sequence). The V and J ends lost 0 bases and 2 bases respectively, with 7 bases between them. The CDR3, as DNA: TGTGCCAGCAGTTACTCTGGAACAAACTATGGCTACACCTTC. This sequence encodes CASSYSGTNYGYTF.

This chain uses TRBV10-1 with TRBJ1-5, with D possibly being TRBD1 (6 bases). The CDR3 covers 17 residues. Germline lookup yields CDR1 WNHNN and CDR2 SYGVQD (reference sequence). Trimming left V 2 bases short and J 4 bases short, with 18 bases between. CDR3 region: CASSEHRGEGVNQPQHF. The DNA for the CDR3 is TGCGCCAGCAGTGAGCATAGGGGGGAGGGGGTAAATCAGCCCCAGCATTTT.

V is TRBV21-1 and J is TRBJ1-1. TRBV21-1 is termed a pseudogene. The length of the CDR3 is 11 residues. The CDR3 coding sequence is TGTGCGGGTCTGATGAACACTGAAGCTTTCTTT. Amino acid sequence: CAGLMNTEAFF.

The V call is TRBV6-1, the J call TRBJ1-1; 7 nucleotides align to TRBD1. The CDR3 covers 13 residues. V was pared by 10 bases and J by 2 bases, with 7 bases of the junction left unmatched. Germline V lookup: CDR1 MNHNS, CDR2 SASEGT. This CDR3 is CATRTGPNTEAFF. In DNA, the CDR3 is TGTGCCACCAGGACAGGCCCAAACACTGAAGCTTTCTTT.

The rearrangement uses TRBV7-3 and TRBJ2-2; possibly TRBD1 for D (5 bases). From germline, CDR1 is SGHTA and CDR2 FQGTGA. CDR3 length equals 12 residues. The ends were cut back, 6 bases at V and 6 bases at J, with 8 bases in the middle. The chain's CDR3 is CASRSGPGELFF. CDR3 in DNA: TGTGCCAGCAGATCAGGGCCCGGGGAGCTGTTTTTT.

This clone was counted a single time. CDR3 bases: TGTGCCAGCAGCTTGGAGGGACGTAGGAATCAGCCCCAGCATTTT. It specifies CASSLEGRRNQPQHF. V usage is TRBV7-2 and J usage is TRBJ1-5; D perhaps matches TRBD1 (5 bases). The V gene's germline CDR1 is SGHTA and CDR2 FQGNSA. The CDR3 loop spans 15 amino acids. The ends were cut back, 3 bases at V and 4 bases at J, with 13 bases in the middle. The complete variable domain, with remaining parts taken from reference TRBV7-2 and TRBJ1-5, reads GAGVSQSPSNKVTEKGKDVELRCDPISGHTALYWYRQSLGQGLEFLIYFQGNSAPDKSGLPSDRFSAERTGGSVSTLTIQRTQQEDSAVYLCASSLEGRRNQPQHFGDGTRLSIL.

The V call is TRBV16, the J call TRBJ2-2; 10 bases agree with TRBD2. Germline CDR1 and CDR2: KGHSY and FQNENV. The CDR3 consists of 15 residues. V lost 6 bases, J lost 1 base, and 2 bases stayed unmatched. CDR3 coding DNA: TGTGCCAGCAGTAGGACTAGCGGGAACACCGGGGAGCTGTTTTTT. Its protein is CASSRTSGNTGELFF.

Only one count was recorded for this clone. This sequence joins TRBV29-1 and TRBJ1-5; D is unresolved. Trimming left V 6 bases short and J 5 bases short, with 11 bases between. CDR1 and CDR2 (germline): SQVTM, ANQGSEA. This CDR3 contains 12 residues. CDR3 in amino acids: CSVRHGDQPQHF. As DNA, the CDR3 is TGCAGCGTGCGCCACGGGGATCAGCCCCAGCATTTT.

The V gene is TRBV4-1, the J gene TRBJ2-2; the D is unclear. Trimming shortened V by 6 bases and J by 1 base, and 6 bases separated the two germline ends. The CDR3 runs 13 residues. Germline CDR1 MGHRA, CDR2 YSYEKL. The CDR3 bases are TGCGCCAGCAGACCATGGAACACCGGGGAGCTGTTTTTT. This translates into CASRPWNTGELFF.

Regarding this clone: Its ends do not fully match the called genes, so a read error is possible. The genes are TRBV7-7 and TRBJ2-1; D not resolved. CDR1 is SSHAT, CDR2 FNYEAQ, per germline (reference sequence). CDR3 length: 13 residues. CDR3 region: CASSLSLVNEQFF. CDR3 nucleotides: TGTGCTAGCAGCTTAAGCCTGGTCAATGAGCAGTTCTTC.

V and J are TRBV29-1 and TRBJ2-2, with D perhaps being TRBD1 or TRBD2 (5 bases each). The CDR3 is made up of 14 amino acids. Trimming removed 4 bases from V and 4 bases from J, with 13 bases in between. Germline CDR1 reads SQVTM; CDR2 reads ANQGSEA. CDR3 protein: CSVGKKGSTGELFF. For the CDR3, the DNA is TGCAGCGTTGGGAAAAAGGGGAGCACCGGGGAGCTGTTTTTT.

This chain joins TRBV4-2 and TRBJ1-5; D is possibly TRBD1 (6 bases). Germline V gene lookup returns CDR1 LGHNA and CDR2 YNFKEQ. CDR3 size: 15 residues. V lost 6 bases, J lost 3 bases, and 15 bases lay in between. The DNA of the CDR3 is TGTGCCAGCAGTTCCGACCGGGGGGCCAATCAGCCCCAGCATTTT. Its translation is CASSSDRGANQPQHF.

The chain links TRBV6-1 to TRBJ2-7; the match to TRBD1 covers 10 bases. This CDR3 spans 16 amino acids. The germline V gene encodes CDR1 MNHNS and CDR2 SASEGT. Trimming cost V 2 bases and J 2 bases; bases outside gene matches: 6. The chain's CDR3 is CASSESSGQGAYEQYF. CDR3 DNA: TGTGCCAGCAGTGAAAGTAGTGGACAGGGGGCCTACGAGCAGTACTTC.

V usage is TRBV7-3 and J usage is TRBJ2-5; D gene uncertain. Per the germline V gene, CDR1 is SGHTA and CDR2 is FQGTGA. The CDR3 length is 17 residues. V was shortened by 1 base and J by 2 bases, with 17 bases between the two germline ends. CDR3 in DNA: TGTGCCAGCAGCTTAATGGGTAGTGGGGTTTCACAAGAGACCCAGTACTTC. Residues: CASSLMGSGVSQETQYF.

The rearrangement uses TRBV10-2 and TRBJ1-2; a weak D match, TRBD1 (5 bases). With 4 bases removed from V and 1 base from J, the gap between germline ends came to 13 bases. The CDR3 length is 15 residues. Per the germline V gene, CDR1 is WSHSY and CDR2 is SAAADI. The chain's CDR3 is CASSAPGANNYGYTF. For the CDR3, the DNA is TGCGCCAGCAGTGCCCCTGGGGCGAATAACTATGGCTACACCTTC.

The genes are TRBV6-5 and TRBJ1-5; D perhaps matches TRBD1 (6 bases). Trimming removed 6 bases from V and 0 bases from J, with 12 bases in between. This CDR3 region has 15 residues. From germline, CDR1 is MNHEY and CDR2 SVGAGI. CDR3 amino acids: CASRGHRNSNQPQHF. The DNA for the CDR3 is TGTGCCAGCAGGGGACACCGAAATAGCAATCAGCCCCAGCATTTT.

The chain joins TRBV9 to TRBJ1-2, with D maybe TRBD1 (6 bases). Germline V gives CDR1 SGDLS, CDR2 YYNGEE. This CDR3 comprises 15 residues. Between the trimmed V and J ends, which lost 0 bases and 5 bases, there was a span of 14 bases. In DNA, the CDR3 is TGTGCCAGCAGCGTAGCTGGAGGGGGACGGTATGGCTACACCTTC. The encoded protein is CASSVAGGGRYGYTF.

The gene calls are TRBV7-2 and TRBJ1-5; D call uncertain. Germline loops: CDR1 SGHTA, CDR2 FQGNSA. The CDR3 runs 17 residues. V lost 0 bases, J lost 5 bases, and 17 bases lay in between. CDR3 DNA: TGTGCCAGCAGCTTAGCGCTGGGAGGGATGACTGATCAGCCCCAGCATTTT. Amino acids: CASSLALGGMTDQPQHF.

The CDR3 region has the DNA TGTGCCAGCAGCTGGGCGGGGGAGACCCAGTACTTC. It yields the protein CASSWAGETQYF. This rearrangement joins TRBV7-6 to TRBJ2-5, with D perhaps matching TRBD2 (6 bases). V lost 4 bases, J lost 5 bases, and 8 bases lay in between. Germline assignment: CDR1 SGHVS and CDR2 FNYEAQ. The CDR3 sequence is 12 residues long.

This chain links TRBV27 with TRBJ1-2; a possible D gene is TRBD1 (5 bases). Germline V gene data show CDR1 as MNHEY and CDR2 as SMNVEV (reference sequence). Trimming removed 6 bases from V and 4 bases from J, with 12 bases in between. This CDR3 has 13 residues. For the CDR3, the DNA is TGTGCCAGCAGAACAGGAAATGTCTATGGCTACACCTTC. Protein product: CASRTGNVYGYTF.

This chain joins TRBV5-1 and TRBJ2-5, with D perhaps TRBD1 (5 bases). The V gene lost 2 bases and the J gene lost 2 bases, with 10 bases spanning the gap. The CDR3 runs to 14 residues. CDR1 SGHRS and CDR2 YFSETQ come from the germline V gene. Here the CDR3 DNA reads TGCGCCAGCAGCTTAGAAGGGGAACAAGAGACCCAGTACTTC. The encoded protein is CASSLEGEQETQYF. Complete variable domain (other parts from reference TRBV5-1 and TRBJ2-5): KAGVTQTPRYLIKTRGQQVTLSCSPISGHRSVSWYQQTPGQGLQFLFEYFSETQRNKGNFPGRFSGRQFSNSRSEMNVSTLELGDSALYLCASSLEGEQETQYFGPGTRLLVL.

The chain is built from TRBV28 and TRBJ2-7; D may correspond to TRBD1 or TRBD2 (5 bases each). The CDR3 covers 14 residues. Germline V gene data show CDR1 as MDHEN and CDR2 as SYDVKM. Deletions cut 8 bases from V and 7 bases from J, with 21 bases between. This chain's CDR3 is CASRRRGSTGEQYF. Written as DNA, the CDR3 is TGTGCCAGCCGCCGCCGGGGCAGTACTGGGGAGCAGTACTTC.

J is TRBJ1-2 and V is TRBV25-1; D call uncertain. The germline V and J ends were trimmed by 5 bases and 3 bases, with 13 bases remaining between them. This CDR3 spans 14 amino acids. Germline V gene data show CDR1 as MGHDK and CDR2 as SYGVNS. The CDR3 spells CASSRGSEYYGYTF. The CDR3 DNA reads as TGTGCCAGCAGTCGAGGTTCAGAATACTATGGCTACACCTTC.

This rearrangement joins TRBV5-4 to TRBJ2-1, with D unclear. This CDR3 region has 15 residues. V was pared by 1 base and J by 0 bases, with 8 bases between. Germline values: CDR1 SGHNT, CDR2 YYREEE (reference sequence). The CDR3, as DNA: TGTGCCAGCAGCTTGACGGGCAGCTCCTACAATGAGCAGTTCTTC. This sequence encodes CASSLTGSSYNEQFF.

The chain is built from TRBV5-6 and TRBJ2-7; D perhaps matches TRBD1 (6 bases). V was shortened by 5 bases and J by 0 bases, with 12 bases between the two germline ends. The CDR3 totals 14 residues. The germline V gene encodes CDR1 SGHDT and CDR2 YYEEEE. CDR3 residues: CASSRTATSYEQYF. CDR3 sequence (DNA): TGTGCCAGCAGTCGGACAGCTACCTCCTACGAGCAGTACTTC.

Only one count was recorded for this clone. The chain employs TRBV6-5 and TRBJ2-2, with a possible D match to TRBD1 (5 bases). V shed 6 bases and J shed 8 bases, with 13 bases lying between them. The CDR3 is 13 residues long. Germline V gene sequence: CDR1 MNHEY, CDR2 SVGAGI. The CDR3 region is CASSPDRRGELFF. CDR3 nucleotide sequence: TGTGCCAGCAGCCCCGACAGACGGGGGGAGCTGTTTTTT.

The chain links TRBV5-1 to TRBJ1-1, with 7 nucleotides matching TRBD1. Germline CDR1 and CDR2: SGHRS and YFSETQ. The CDR3 loop spans 15 amino acids. Trimming removed 4 bases from V and 4 bases from J; junction bases left unmatched: 10. This chain's CDR3 is CASSAETGRGTEAFF. Written as DNA, the CDR3 is TGCGCCAGCAGCGCCGAGACAGGGAGGGGCACTGAAGCTTTCTTT.